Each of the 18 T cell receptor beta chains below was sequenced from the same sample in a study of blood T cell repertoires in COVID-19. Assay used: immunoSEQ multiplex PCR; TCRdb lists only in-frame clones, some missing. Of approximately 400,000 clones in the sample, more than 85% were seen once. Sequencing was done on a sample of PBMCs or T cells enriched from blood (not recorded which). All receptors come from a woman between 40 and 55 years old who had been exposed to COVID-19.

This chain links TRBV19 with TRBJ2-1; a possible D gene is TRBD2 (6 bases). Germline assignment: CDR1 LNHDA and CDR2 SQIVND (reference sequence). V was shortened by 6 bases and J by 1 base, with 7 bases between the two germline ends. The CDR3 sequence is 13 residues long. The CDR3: CASSGSSYNEQFF. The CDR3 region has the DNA TGTGCCAGTAGCGGGAGTTCCTACAATGAGCAGTTCTTC.

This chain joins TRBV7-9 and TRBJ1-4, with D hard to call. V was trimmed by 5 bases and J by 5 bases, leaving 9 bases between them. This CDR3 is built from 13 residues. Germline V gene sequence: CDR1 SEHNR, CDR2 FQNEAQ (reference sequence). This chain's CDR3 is CASSRGGNEKLFF. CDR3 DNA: TGTGCCAGCAGCCGAGGAGGGAATGAAAAACTGTTTTTT.

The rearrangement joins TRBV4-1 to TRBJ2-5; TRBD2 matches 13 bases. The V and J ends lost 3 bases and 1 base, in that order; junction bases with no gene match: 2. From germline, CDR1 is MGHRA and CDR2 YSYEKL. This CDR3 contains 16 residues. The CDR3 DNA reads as TGCGCCAGCAGCCAGGGACTAGCGGGACCCCAAGAGACCCAGTACTTC. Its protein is CASSQGLAGPQETQYF.

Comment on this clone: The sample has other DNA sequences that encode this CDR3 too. CDR3 DNA sequence: TGTGCCAGTCGATCAGGGGAGACCCAGTACTTC. Its protein is CASRSGETQYF. J is TRBJ2-5 and V is TRBV19, with a weak D call TRBD1 (5 bases). Trimming shortened V by 8 bases and J by 5 bases, and 9 bases separated the two germline ends. CDR1 and CDR2 from the germline V gene are LNHDA and SQIVND (reference sequence). This CDR3 is built from 11 residues.

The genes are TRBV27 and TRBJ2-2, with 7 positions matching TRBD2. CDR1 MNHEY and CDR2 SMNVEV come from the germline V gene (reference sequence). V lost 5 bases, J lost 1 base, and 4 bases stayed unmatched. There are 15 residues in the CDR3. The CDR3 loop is CASSGASGNTGELFF. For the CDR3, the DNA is TGTGCCAGCAGTGGGGCTAGCGGGAACACCGGGGAGCTGTTTTTT.

The CDR3 DNA reads TGTGCCAGCATCTCGACAGGGGTGGGTTCACCCCTCCACTTT. This sequence encodes CASISTGVGSPLHF. The gene calls are TRBV2 and TRBJ1-6, with 8 nucleotides matching TRBD1. With V trimmed by 7 bases and J by 9 bases, 8 bases remained unmatched. CDR3 length: 14 residues. Germline assignment: CDR1 SNHLY and CDR2 FYNNEI.

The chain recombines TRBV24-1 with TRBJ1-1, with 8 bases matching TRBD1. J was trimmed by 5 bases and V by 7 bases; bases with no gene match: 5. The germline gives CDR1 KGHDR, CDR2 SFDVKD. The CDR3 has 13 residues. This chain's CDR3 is CATSGQGRTEAFF. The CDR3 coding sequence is TGTGCCACCAGCGGACAGGGAAGAACTGAAGCTTTCTTT.

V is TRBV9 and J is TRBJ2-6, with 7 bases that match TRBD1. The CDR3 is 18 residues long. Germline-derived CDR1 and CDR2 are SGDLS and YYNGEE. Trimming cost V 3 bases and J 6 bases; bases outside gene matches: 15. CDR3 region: CASSGPVGQANEANVLTF. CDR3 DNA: TGTGCCAGCAGCGGTCCGGTCGGACAGGCTAATGAGGCCAACGTCCTGACTTTC.

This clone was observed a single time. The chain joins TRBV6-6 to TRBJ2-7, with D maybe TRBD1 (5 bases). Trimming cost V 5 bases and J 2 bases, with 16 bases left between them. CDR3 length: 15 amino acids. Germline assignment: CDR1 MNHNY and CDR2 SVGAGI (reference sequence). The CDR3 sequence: CASSHLEGEAYEQYF. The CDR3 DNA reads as TGTGCCAGCAGTCACCTGGAAGGGGAAGCCTACGAGCAGTACTTC.

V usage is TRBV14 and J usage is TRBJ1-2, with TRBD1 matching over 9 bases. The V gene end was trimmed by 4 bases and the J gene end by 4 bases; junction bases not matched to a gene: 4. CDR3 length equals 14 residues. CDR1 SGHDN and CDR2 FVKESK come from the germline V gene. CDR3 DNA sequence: TGTGCCAGCAGCCCCCGGGACAGGGCCTATGGCTACACCTTC. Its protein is CASSPRDRAYGYTF.

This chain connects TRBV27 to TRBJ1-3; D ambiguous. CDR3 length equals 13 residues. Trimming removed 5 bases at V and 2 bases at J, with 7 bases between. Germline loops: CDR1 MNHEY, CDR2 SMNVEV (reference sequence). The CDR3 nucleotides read TGTGCCAGCAGTCCGGTCGCTGGAAACACCATATATTTT. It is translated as CASSPVAGNTIYF.

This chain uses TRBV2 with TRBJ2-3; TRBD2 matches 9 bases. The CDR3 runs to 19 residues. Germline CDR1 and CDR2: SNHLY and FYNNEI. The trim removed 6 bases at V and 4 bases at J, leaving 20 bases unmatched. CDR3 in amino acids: CASSYPVSGGPHPPDTQYF. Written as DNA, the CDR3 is TGTGCCAGCAGCTATCCTGTGAGCGGGGGGCCTCATCCGCCAGATACGCAGTATTTT.

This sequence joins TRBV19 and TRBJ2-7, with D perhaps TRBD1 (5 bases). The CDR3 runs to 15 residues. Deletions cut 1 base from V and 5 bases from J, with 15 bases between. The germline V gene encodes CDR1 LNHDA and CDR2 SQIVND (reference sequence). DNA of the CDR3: TGTGCCAGTAGTATAGCTGGCAGGGCGAGAGACGAGCAGTACTTC. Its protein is CASSIAGRARDEQYF.

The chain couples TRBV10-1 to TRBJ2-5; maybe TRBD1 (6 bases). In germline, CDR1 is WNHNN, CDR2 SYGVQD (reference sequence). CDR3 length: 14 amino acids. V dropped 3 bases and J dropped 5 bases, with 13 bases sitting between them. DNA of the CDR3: TGCGCCAGCAGTGATGGGGGCGGTAAGGAGACCCAGTACTTC. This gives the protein CASSDGGGKETQYF.

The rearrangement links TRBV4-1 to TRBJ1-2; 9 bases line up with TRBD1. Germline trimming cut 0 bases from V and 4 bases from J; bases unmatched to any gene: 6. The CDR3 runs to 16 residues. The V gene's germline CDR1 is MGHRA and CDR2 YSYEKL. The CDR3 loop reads CASSQDPTGGSYGYTF. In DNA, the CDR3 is TGCGCCAGCAGCCAAGATCCTACAGGGGGCAGCTATGGCTACACCTTC.

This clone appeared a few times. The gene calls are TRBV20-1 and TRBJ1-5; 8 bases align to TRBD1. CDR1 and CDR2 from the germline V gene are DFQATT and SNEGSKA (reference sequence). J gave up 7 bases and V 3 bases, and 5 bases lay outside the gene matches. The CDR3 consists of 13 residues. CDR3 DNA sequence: TGCAGTGCTAGTACAGCAGGGGGCCAGCCCCAGCATTTT. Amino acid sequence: CSASTAGGQPQHF.

The CDR3 here is CASSIWGSPQPQHF. In nucleotides, the CDR3 is TGTGCCAGCAGTATTTGGGGCTCCCCTCAGCCCCAGCATTTT. The V and J genes are TRBV2 and TRBJ1-5, with D possibly matching TRBD1 (5 bases). CDR1 and CDR2 from the germline V gene are SNHLY and FYNNEI. CDR3 length: 14 residues. The V end lost 5 bases, the J end lost 6 bases, and 14 bases lay between the germline ends.

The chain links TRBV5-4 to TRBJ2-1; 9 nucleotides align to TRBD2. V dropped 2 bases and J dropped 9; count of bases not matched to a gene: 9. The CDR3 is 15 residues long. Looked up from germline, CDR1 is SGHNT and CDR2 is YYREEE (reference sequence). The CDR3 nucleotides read TGTGCCAGCAGCTTTGGGCTAGCGGGGCACAGTGAGCAGTTCTTC. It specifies CASSFGLAGHSEQFF. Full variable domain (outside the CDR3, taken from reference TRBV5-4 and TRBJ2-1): ETGVTQSPTHLIKTRGQQVTLRCSSQSGHNTVSWYQQALGQGPQFIFQYYREEENGRGNFPPRFSGLQFPNYSSELNVNALELDDSALYLCASSFGLAGHSEQFFGPGTRLTVL.